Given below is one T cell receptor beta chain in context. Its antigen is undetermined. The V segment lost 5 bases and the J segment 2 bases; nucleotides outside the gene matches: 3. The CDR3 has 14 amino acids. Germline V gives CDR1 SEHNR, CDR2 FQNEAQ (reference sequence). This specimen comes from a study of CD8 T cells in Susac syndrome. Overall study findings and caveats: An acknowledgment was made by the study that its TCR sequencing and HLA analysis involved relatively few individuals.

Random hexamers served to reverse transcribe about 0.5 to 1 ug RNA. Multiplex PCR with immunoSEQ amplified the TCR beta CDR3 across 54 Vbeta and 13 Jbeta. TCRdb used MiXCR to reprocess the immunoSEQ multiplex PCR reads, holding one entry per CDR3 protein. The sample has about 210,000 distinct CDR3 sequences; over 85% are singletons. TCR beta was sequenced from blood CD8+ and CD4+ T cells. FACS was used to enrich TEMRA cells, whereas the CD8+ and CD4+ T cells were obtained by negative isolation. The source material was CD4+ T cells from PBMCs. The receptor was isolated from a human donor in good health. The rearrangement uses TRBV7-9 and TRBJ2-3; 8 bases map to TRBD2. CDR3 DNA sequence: TGTGCCAGCAGCCGAGCGGGGGCCACAGATACGCAGTATTTT. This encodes CASSRAGATDTQYF.